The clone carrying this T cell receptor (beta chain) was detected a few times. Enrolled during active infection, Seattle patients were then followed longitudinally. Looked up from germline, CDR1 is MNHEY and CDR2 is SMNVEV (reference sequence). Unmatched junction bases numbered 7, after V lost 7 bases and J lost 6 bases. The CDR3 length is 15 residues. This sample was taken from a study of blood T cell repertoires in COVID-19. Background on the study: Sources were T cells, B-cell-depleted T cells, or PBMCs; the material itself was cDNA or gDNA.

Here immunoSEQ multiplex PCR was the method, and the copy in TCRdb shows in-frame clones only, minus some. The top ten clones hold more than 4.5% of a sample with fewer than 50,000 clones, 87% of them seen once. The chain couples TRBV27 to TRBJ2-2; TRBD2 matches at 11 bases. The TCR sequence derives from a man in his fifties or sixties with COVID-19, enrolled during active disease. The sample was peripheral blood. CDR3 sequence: CASKTSGSLPGELFF. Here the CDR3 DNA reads TGTGCCAGCAAAACTAGCGGGAGCCTACCCGGGGAGCTGTTTTTT.